This T cell receptor beta chain derives from a study of tumor-infiltrating lymphocytes in primary liver carcinoma. Priming with a constant-region primer yielded TCR beta cDNA from around 0.45 ug total RNA. Libraries for TCR beta were built through three nested multiplex PCR rounds, which together made up a slightly modified ARM-PCR procedure. Amplification in the first two PCR rounds was performed using TRBV1-TRBV30 forward primers and a C-beta reverse primer for about 10 cycles each. TCRdb recomputed calls from the multiplex PCR reads with MiXCR, one row per CDR3 protein. The sample shows around 29,000 distinct CDR3 sequences, 70% to 80% of them seen only once. Investigators took RNA and DNA out together from about 21-30 mg of unsorted bulk tissue. For this clonotype: One junction end does not reproduce the germline sequence, and a read error may be involved.

From germline, CDR1 is LGHNA and CDR2 YSLEER. The length of the CDR3 is 18 residues. The specimen sequenced was liver tumor tissue from sampling region 3. The subset here: tumor region T3, left-lateral pole. The rearrangement uses TRBV4-3 and TRBJ2-7, with D perhaps TRBD2 (5 bases). The TCR was taken from a woman aged 25 to 45 with primary liver carcinoma and hepatitis B virus infection. The CDR3 protein is CASRQAVTGCYISYEQYF. The CDR3 coding sequence is TGCGCCAGCAGACAAGCTGTGACGGGGTGTTACATTAGCTACGAGCAGTACTTC.